This T cell receptor (beta chain) emerged from a study of shared clonotypes between healthy human individuals. Donors had no recently reported acute infections or vaccinations and were HIV-negative. This CDR3 region has 15 residues. Looked up from germline, CDR1 is LNHDA and CDR2 is SQIVND (reference sequence). V lost 1 base and J lost 5, with 15 bases in between. Profiled with immunoSEQ multiplex PCR; TCRdb holds only in-frame clones, not every one. The sample holds 550,000 to 850,000 clones; 72% are singletons and the top ten take approximately 2%. The J gene is TRBJ2-7, the V gene TRBV19; TRBD2 might be the D (6 bases). Sequencing input: memory CD4+ T cells sorted from blood. The subset is: CD45RA-negative fraction. The sequence was obtained from a woman aged 25-40 years in good health. The CDR3 loop is CASSIGQGPGDEQYF. DNA of the CDR3: TGTGCCAGTAGTATAGGGCAGGGACCGGGGGACGAGCAGTACTTC.